This TCR beta chain was recorded in a study of cytomegalovirus exposure and HLA in healthy donors. Study-wide results and caveats: For most TCR sequences rarity was the rule, although some public TCRs occurred in many donors.

Sequencing used immunoSEQ multiplex PCR; TCRdb keeps in-frame clones, though not all of them. Altogether 100,000 to 150,000 clones are present, roughly 95% being singletons, with the ten largest covering around 1.7%. To note about this clone: Its matching antigen is unknown.

CDR3 length equals 15 residues. The V segment lost 1 base and the J segment 4 bases; nucleotides outside the gene matches: 6. From germline, CDR1 is SGHNT and CDR2 YENEEA. The rearrangement links TRBV11-3 to TRBJ2-7; 8 bases fit TRBD2. The source is a man aged 18 to 30 in good health and CMV-seronegative. The sequencing input was PBMCs. The CDR3 loop reads CASSLVSSGGYEQYF. The CDR3 DNA reads TGTGCCAGCAGCTTAGTATCCAGCGGGGGATACGAGCAGTACTTC.